One sample yielded the 20 T cell receptor beta chains listed below, sequenced in a study of regulatory T cells in long-lasting Graves disease. Time point denoted: newly diagnosed GD, antithyroid drugs for less than 3 months. PBMC-derived RNA was used for the TCR library. TCR beta libraries were built with iRepertoire HTBI primers and Arm-PCR of CDR3 regions. TCRdb processed the multiplex PCR reads anew with MiXCR; each CDR3 protein has one entry. The sample includes 440,000 or so distinct CDR3 sequences, roughly 15% of them seen just once. The sample also formed part of further work on T cells in Graves' hyperthyroidism and ophthalmopathy.

The sample in question was peripheral blood mononuclear cells (PBMCs), obtained at new diagnosis, from a patient treated with antithyroid drugs. All receptors derive from a woman in her twenties or thirties with Graves disease.

This clonotype was counted a few times. CDR3 amino acids: CASKLGGTPARTDTQYF. In nucleotides, the CDR3 is TGTGCCAGCAAACTTGGGGGGACTCCAGCCCGCACAGATACGCAGTATTTT. This rearrangement joins TRBV6-1 to TRBJ2-3, with D tentatively TRBD2 (6 bases). Between the trimmed V and J ends, which lost 7 bases and 1 base, there was a span of 21 bases. Germline lookup yields CDR1 MNHNS and CDR2 SASEGT. The CDR3 length is 17 residues.

This clonotype was counted a few times. The chain employs TRBV27 and TRBJ2-3; D not certain. This CDR3 comprises 12 residues. The germline gives CDR1 MNHEY, CDR2 SMNVEV (reference sequence). V lost 5 bases to trimming and J lost 2 bases, with 5 bases between them. This CDR3 is CASSAHTDTQYF. In nucleotides, the CDR3 is TGTGCCAGCAGTGCCCACACAGATACGCAGTATTTT.

The rearrangement uses TRBV9 and TRBJ2-4, with D perhaps matching TRBD2 (6 bases). The CDR3 runs 14 residues. Trimming pared 0 bases from V and 7 bases from J, leaving 11 bases between. Germline CDR1 SGDLS, CDR2 YYNGEE. The CDR3 DNA reads as TGTGCCAGCAGCGTAGGGACCCGGGGGAACATTCAGTACTTC. Its protein product is CASSVGTRGNIQYF.

This clonotype was counted many times. This sequence joins TRBV20-1 and TRBJ1-2; perhaps TRBD1 as D (5 bases). Germline CDR1 DFQATT, CDR2 SNEGSKA (reference sequence). V lost 7 bases, J lost 4 bases, and 16 bases lay in between. The CDR3 has 13 amino acids. The CDR3 region has the DNA TGCAGTGTAGGGGTGCTGGCGATCTATGGCTACACCTTC. It codes for CSVGVLAIYGYTF.

This clonotype was seen only a few times. V and J are TRBV5-1 and TRBJ2-3, with a possible D match to TRBD2 (5 bases). Trimming cost V 5 bases and J 3 bases, with 16 bases left between them. The germline V gene has CDR1 SGHRS and CDR2 YFSETQ. This CDR3 is 15 amino acids long. Written as DNA, the CDR3 is TGCGCCAGCAGGTACGCGCTTGGGGAGACAGATACGCAGTATTTT. Encoded protein: CASRYALGETDTQYF.

The rearrangement joins TRBV10-1 to TRBJ1-5; possible D gene TRBD1, 5 bases. Between the trimmed V and J ends, which lost 0 bases and 2 bases, there was a span of 14 bases. This CDR3 region has 17 residues. Germline V gene lookup returns CDR1 WNHNN and CDR2 SYGVQD (reference sequence). The CDR3 sequence is CASSESGDRECNQPQHF. CDR3 sequence (DNA): TGCGCCAGCAGTGAGTCGGGGGACCGGGAGTGCAATCAGCCCCAGCATTTT.

This clonotype was seen more than once but under ten times. CDR3 in DNA: TGTGCCACCAGTGAGCCGGGACTAGCGGGAGGGCCGGGGAATGAGCAGTTCTTC. As protein: CATSEPGLAGGPGNEQFF. This chain connects TRBV24-1 to TRBJ2-1; TRBD2 matches at 16 bases. The CDR3 contains 18 residues. The J segment lost 7 bases and the V segment lost 4 bases, leaving 9 bases of the junction unmatched. The V gene's germline CDR1 is KGHDR and CDR2 SFDVKD.

This clonotype was picked up many times. The chain links TRBV29-1 to TRBJ1-2; TRBD1 matches 7 bases. J lost 4 bases, V lost 2 bases, and 4 bases had no gene match. CDR3 size: 13 residues. Looked up from germline, CDR1 is SQVTM and CDR2 is ANQGSEA. CDR3 in amino acids: CSVERGHGYGYTF. For the CDR3, the DNA is TGCAGCGTTGAAAGGGGGCACGGCTATGGCTACACCTTC.

The table lists this clonotype with many counts. The chain combines TRBV28 with TRBJ1-2; 8 bases line up with TRBD1. V dropped 1 base and J dropped 4; count of bases not matched to a gene: 2. Looked up from germline, CDR1 is MDHEN and CDR2 is SYDVKM. The CDR3 length is 14 residues. In DNA, the CDR3 is TGTGCCAGCAGTTTATCAGGGGGCGGCTATGGCTACACCTTC. It encodes CASSLSGGGYGYTF.

At least ten counts were recorded for this clonotype. This chain connects TRBV20-1 to TRBJ2-1, with 8 bases lining up with TRBD1. The CDR3 loop spans 15 amino acids. Germline V gene sequence: CDR1 DFQATT, CDR2 SNEGSKA (reference sequence). The V gene end was trimmed by 6 bases and the J gene end by 0 bases; junction bases not matched to a gene: 7. CDR3 DNA: TGCAGTGCCACGCCGGACAGGGACTCCTACAATGAGCAGTTCTTC. This translates into CSATPDRDSYNEQFF.

V is TRBV4-3 and J is TRBJ2-1, with D possibly TRBD2 on 6 matching bases. The length of the CDR3 is 15 residues. V lost 1 base to trimming and J lost 10 bases, with 17 bases between them. Germline lookup yields CDR1 LGHNA and CDR2 YSLEER. CDR3 in amino acids: CASSQVVAASREQFF. CDR3 in DNA: TGCGCCAGCAGCCAAGTGGTAGCGGCCTCCCGCGAGCAGTTCTTC.

This clonotype was counted many times. This chain connects TRBV7-8 to TRBJ2-7, with 9 nucleotides matching TRBD1. The CDR3 covers 14 residues. J lost 4 bases, V lost 7 bases, and 8 bases had no gene match. In germline, CDR1 is SGHVS, CDR2 FQNEAQ. CDR3 sequence (DNA): TGTGCCAGCATCGGGGGACAGGGAAGTTACGAGCAGTACTTC. Translating it yields CASIGGQGSYEQYF.

The chain has TRBV10-3 and TRBJ2-5; the match to TRBD2 covers 9 bases. J lost 7 bases, V lost 0 bases, and 6 bases had no gene match. This CDR3 has 15 amino acids. The germline CDR1 and CDR2 sequences are ENHRY and SYGVKD. In nucleotides, the CDR3 is TGTGCCATCAGTGAGTCTAGCGGGGGCTCAGGGACCCAGTACTTC. Translated, it gives CAISESSGGSGTQYF.

This clonotype was picked up many times. This chain uses TRBV28 with TRBJ1-4, with D possibly matching TRBD1 (5 bases). The germline CDR1 and CDR2 sequences are MDHEN and SYDVKM. The CDR3 spans 17 residues. V dropped 7 bases and J dropped 7 bases, with 25 bases sitting between them. The CDR3 reads CASTRRDLPQEGEKLFF. Written as DNA, the CDR3 is TGTGCCAGCACGAGGCGGGACCTCCCGCAGGAAGGTGAAAAACTGTTTTTT.

This clonotype was observed a handful of times. The chain uses TRBV20-1 and TRBJ2-5, with D tentatively TRBD2 (6 bases). The CDR3 length is 14 residues. CDR1 is DFQATT, CDR2 SNEGSKA, per germline (reference sequence). V lost 1 base and J 5 bases, leaving 14 bases between the germline ends. Written as DNA, the CDR3 is TGCAGTGCTAGAGGGGTGGGAGGCGAGGAGACCCAGTACTTC. Encoded protein: CSARGVGGEETQYF.

This clonotype showed up just a few times. The chain carries TRBV12-3 or TRBV12-4 and TRBJ2-3; D remains ambiguous. This CDR3 spans 12 amino acids. The germline V and J ends were trimmed by 6 bases and 4 bases, with 8 bases remaining between them. The chain's CDR3 is CASRPNSDTQYF. The DNA of the CDR3 is TGTGCCAGCAGACCCAATTCAGATACGCAGTATTTT.

The CDR3 spells CASSSLAGVYDTQYF. DNA for the CDR3: TGTGCCAGCAGCTCCCTAGCGGGAGTTTATGATACGCAGTATTTT. V gene TRBV28 combines with J gene TRBJ2-3; 10 positions match TRBD2. The germline gives CDR1 MDHEN, CDR2 SYDVKM. With 6 bases clipped from V and 6 bases from J, the junction kept 9 bases outside the gene matches. The CDR3 length is 15 residues.

V usage is TRBV4-3 and J usage is TRBJ2-1; the match to TRBD2 covers 10 bases. The CDR3 totals 15 residues. Germline V gene sequence: CDR1 LGHNA, CDR2 YSLEER. With 0 bases clipped from V and 15 bases from J, the junction kept 11 bases outside the gene matches. In DNA, the CDR3 is TGCGCCAGCAGCCAAGATCTGGGGTCTAGCGGGAGAATGTTCTTC. It specifies CASSQDLGSSGRMFF.

This clonotype showed up many times. The chain recombines TRBV14 with TRBJ2-1; D perhaps matches TRBD2 (6 bases). V lost 4 bases, J lost 10 bases, and 14 bases lay in between. Germline lookup yields CDR1 SGHDN and CDR2 FVKESK. The CDR3 covers 13 residues. CDR3 nucleotide sequence: TGTGCCAGCAGCCCGGGACTGTTCCTGGAGCAGTTCTTC. This sequence encodes CASSPGLFLEQFF.

The chain uses TRBV18 and TRBJ2-2; 7 bases are shared with TRBD1. V shed 3 bases, J shed 1 base, and the junction held 5 bases outside the gene matches. CDR3 size: 16 residues. Germline V gives CDR1 KGHSH, CDR2 LQKENI. The CDR3 sequence: CASSPFGQENTGELFF. CDR3 bases: TGTGCCAGCTCACCCTTCGGACAGGAGAACACCGGGGAGCTGTTTTTT.